Reported below is one T cell receptor (beta chain). It lacks a known antigen. No per-base quality is available; no much larger clone lies one base away. This specimen comes from a study of blood T cell repertoires in COVID-19 (dated by TCRdb to 2018 to 2021). For context, the study as a whole: Samples covering the acute and convalescent phases of COVID-19 were provided by collaborators in the United States, Italy and Spain. The material from the prospective study consisted of cDNA or gDNA derived from T cells, B-cell-depleted T cells, or PBMCs. The dataset comprised deeply sampled blood TCRbeta repertoires from subjects exposed to, actively infected with, or recovered from COVID-19. The repertoires were released in a freely available public database meant as a resource for research on the immune response to SARS-CoV-2. Samples came from the ongoing ImmuneRACE study (first 160 participants) plus 1,254 subjects from 6 global collaborators. Nearly every sample came with metadata listing a de-identified subject ID, COVID-19 status, age in years and sex. Where available, HLA class I and class II types were taken from metadata supplied by the sample provider and were not determined by assay-based typing.

V gives up 0 bases and J gives up 4 bases, and the segment between their germline ends measures 15 bases. In the germline V gene (reference sequence), CDR1 corresponds to LGHDT and CDR2 to YNNKEL. The CDR3 measures 16 amino acids from cysteine to phenylalanine. Only the CDR3 region is kept as DNA, spanning 48 bases read in frame from base 1. Overall study outcomes, separate from this receptor: Clinical and demographic metadata were provided uncurated, with the amount varying by source and participant.

The immunoSEQ Assay, a bias-controlled multiplex PCR, was used to amplify TCRbeta CDR3 regions from genomic DNA. In the source study's methods: Nucleated cell counts per sample were estimated from amplification of reference gene primers within the assay. Sequence reads were collapsed and filtered to measure the absolute abundance of every unique TCRbeta CDR3 rearrangement. For each sample, productive Simpson clonality was calculated as the square root of Simpson's diversity index across productive rearrangements. Imported from immuneACCESS, the table was reduced by TCRdb to in-frame sequences with V and J called. These copies leave out some clones; in studies compared against another copy, an unresolved V gene accounts for under half, and the cause of the remainder is not known. V, J and clone size reflect that table, while D and trimming were determined from the DNA. The sample table lists 250,000 or so clones, under 85% of them with a count of one. The ten most abundant clones make up around 5.2% of the sample.

The collaborating institutions used their own protocols to collect whole blood in K2EDTA tubes. For TCRbeta analysis, collaborators shipped samples as frozen whole blood, isolated PBMCs, or DNA extracted from either of those sample types. This receptor chain uses TRBV3-1 (or the pseudogene TRBV3-2) and TRBJ2-5; TRBD2 is possibly the D segment (7 matching bases). The clonotype originates from a human donor in a cohort sampled during active COVID-19. The sequenced sample was peripheral blood. The CDR3 sequence is CASSQEGGGRTETQYF. The nucleotide sequence is TGTGCCAGCAGCCAAGAAGGGGGAGGGCGAACAGAGACCCAGTACTTC.